This T cell receptor (beta chain) was recorded in a study of T cell responses to AZD1222 COVID-19 vaccine. Study-level findings and limits: A mostly white British donor set with more females was recruited, and clonal diversity was possibly underestimated. Repertoires were obtained only post-peak T cell response. Spike-specific TCR breadth and depth rose after two AZD1222 doses. Researchers report vaccine-associated CD4 TCRs spanning spike, with dominance at 160-218 and 743-854.

To note about this clone: Antigen specificity is unknown.

Repertoires were generated with immunoSEQ multiplex PCR, while TCRdb's copy carries only in-frame clones and drops some. The table has about 170,000 clones, over 85% seen once. The V gene end was trimmed by 4 bases and the J gene end by 7 bases; junction bases not matched to a gene: 3. This CDR3 spans 13 amino acids. Germline assignment: CDR1 LGHDT and CDR2 YNNKEL (reference sequence). The receptor's source is an adult in good health. The chain links TRBV3-1 (or the pseudogene TRBV3-2) to TRBJ1-2, with 10 bases aligning to TRBD1. Specimen: peripheral blood, collected on day 0 of AZD1222 vaccination. As DNA, the CDR3 is TGTGCCAGCAGCCGACGGACAGGGGGTGGCTACACCTTC. It translates to CASSRRTGGGYTF.